This record covers a single TCR beta chain. This clonotype showed up many times. There is no known antigen for this receptor. Within one base of it there is no much larger clone, and no base qualities were kept. The germline V gene provides CDR1 SNHLY and CDR2 FYNNEI. Taken from cysteine to phenylalanine, the CDR3 has 14 residues. Solely the CDR3 DNA is kept, with 42 bases framed from the first base. The V and J ends are trimmed by 2 bases and 5 bases, leaving 13 bases between them. The library was generated by 5' RACE. The listed sequencing device is NextSeq 500. The TCR library protocol attached unique molecular identifiers to individual cDNA molecules to correct for sequencing error and PCR bias. Both TCR alpha and beta chains were sequenced, and tight co-correlation was observed between alpha and beta sequence abundances in each sample. Concerning the study's data processing: V gene, J gene and CDR3 annotation of TCR sequences was performed with Decombinator V4. Expanded TCRs were defined as changing significantly between any two time points under a Poisson model with p below 0.0001. TCR abundances were normalised to the total number of TCRs sequenced per sample and expressed as counts per million. MAIT TCRs were defined by TRAV1-2 paired with TRAJ12, TRAJ20 or TRAJ33, and iNKT TCRs by TRAV10 paired with TRAJ18. VDJdb, accessed 1 November 2021, was searched for CMV, EBV and SARS-CoV-2 annotated TCRs, excluding TCRs annotated for multiple antigens. The public reads were run again by TCRdb, first through fastp at Q25 and then through MiXCR, and only productive beta chains were kept. Rows merge per CDR3 protein into single entries with the most common DNA and genes. Clone size and V and J calls follow TCRdb, not the original study. Counted in this sample were under 70,000 distinct CDR3 sequences; around 10% of them appeared once. The ten largest clones capture 3.5% to 4% of the sample.

The entry originates in a study of early T cells in non-severe SARS-CoV-2 infection listed by TCRdb under 2021. Regarding the research as a whole: TCR sequencing used bulk RNA from unsorted whole blood, so alpha and beta chains could not be paired.

The study was a case-control design nested within a healthcare worker cohort in London, UK, with weekly nasopharyngeal swab PCR tests and blood sampling. Healthcare workers were recruited between 23 and 31 March 2020, during the week of the UK lockdown, and were followed weekly for up to roughly 16 weeks. What the study reported, not specific to this receptor: VDJdb matching was skewed toward anti-spike CD8 responses and likely underestimated virus-specific expansions by missing private and CD4 specificities.

This chain joins TRBV2 to TRBJ2-7, and possibly TRBD1, on 6 matching bases. The clonotype comes from an adult who was a healthcare worker with PCR-confirmed SARS-CoV-2 infection or an uninfected control (not recorded which). Sequences were obtained from whole blood. CDR3 region: CASSELQGIDEQYF. The DNA sequence follows: TGTGCCAGCAGTGAATTACAGGGTATAGACGAGCAGTACTTC.